This TCR beta chain originates from a study of Ad26.COV2.S vaccination and SARS-CoV-2 variants. For the study at large: Recipients of Ad26.COV2.S got it intramuscularly, once or twice 56 days apart. Regarding the study as a whole: Vaccine and placebo groups showed comparable non-spike TCR breadth.

Method: immunoSEQ multiplex PCR; TCRdb's copy keeps in-frame clones and lacks some. The table has about 440,000 clones, about 90% seen once. This clone came up once. The antigen is not known. CDR1 SGHAT and CDR2 FQDESV come from the germline V gene (reference sequence). The CDR3 is 15 residues long. With 5 bases removed from V and 4 bases from J, the gap between germline ends came to 16 bases. Regarding treatment: roughly 20 received Ad26.COV2.S at low or high dose, single or two shots; five or six received placebo; per-sample allocation not given. Vaccine and placebo recipients were sampled on day 63 after the first injection. Adults aged 18-55 years in Boston included the donor. The vaccine delivered Wuhan-strain SARS-CoV-2 spike through an Ad26 vector.

The specimen comprised peripheral blood, sampled in a trial of Ad26.COV2.S vaccine versus placebo. The chain has TRBV11-1 and TRBJ2-3; D gene ambiguous. This clonotype was sampled from a person between 18 and 60 years old who received the Ad26.COV2.S COVID-19 vaccine or a placebo. Written as DNA, the CDR3 is TGTGCCAGCAGCCTAGACCCAGGCTCCCCAGATACGCAGTATTTT. It yields the protein CASSLDPGSPDTQYF.